The rows below give T cell receptor beta chains drawn from one sample of a study of beta chain features in type 1 diabetes. Data came from immunoSEQ multiplex PCR; TCRdb stores just in-frame clones and leaves some out. The sample records around 600,000 clones, around 11% being singletons. Sequenced input: naive CD4+ T cells from blood. These receptor sequences come from a man aged 25 to 40 with type 1 diabetes. Each CDR3 is given without its conserved first and last residue.

TRBV5-1	TRBJ2-6	ASSPEGGIIGANVLT
TRBV5-1	TRBJ1-1	ASSLRGLTEAF
TRBV11-2	TRBJ1-1	ASSLRVMGEAF
TRBV25-1	TRBJ2-2	ASSDPNTGELF
TRBV7-2	TRBJ2-6	ASSLSAGGFRANVLT
TRBV2	TRBJ2-3	ASSERDPTDTQY
TRBV4-3	TRBJ2-4	ASSQDRGGSENIQY
TRBV9	TRBJ1-2	ASSVSPTDSGYGYT
TRBV29-1	TRBJ2-7	SVGRFGGEQY
TRBV4-3	TRBJ1-5	ASSQDTYSNQPQH
TRBV5-1	TRBJ2-2	ASSSLEGTGELF
TRBV5-6	TRBJ1-6	ASLRLSSYNSPLH
TRBV19	TRBJ2-1	ASSALGQVSYNEQF
TRBV4-3	TRBJ2-5	ASSQDTTAWGTQY
TRBV28	TRBJ1-5	ASSSPTWGNNQPQH
TRBV5-1	TRBJ2-1	ASSLALAGGRNEQF
TRBV5-1	TRBJ2-3	ASGPGGPGTDTQY
TRBV7-2	TRBJ2-5	ASSLRWGGSQETQY
TRBV9	TRBJ1-4	ASSVRGSNEKLF
TRBV28	TRBJ2-7	ASQGQGANEQY
TRBV7-6	TRBJ1-5	ASSSLGGGNQPQH
TRBV10-3	TRBJ2-7	AINGQGSYEQY
TRBV4-3	TRBJ1-2	ASSQGTTGADYGYT
TRBV7-2	TRBJ2-5	ASSLARVGETQY
TRBV9	TRBJ2-2	ASSVRSNRGKAGELF
TRBV5-6	TRBJ2-3	ASSLGGGGLTDTQY
TRBV29-1	TRBJ2-7	SVAGQGGIEQY
TRBV11-3	TRBJ2-1	ASTGVSYNEQF
TRBV6-6	TRBJ1-2	ASSLDTSNYGYT
TRBV7-2	TRBJ1-6	ASTHEGGQSHGSPLH
TRBV29-1	TRBJ2-2	SVRTGAGELF
TRBV6-5	TRBJ1-6	ASSYSGDEVGSPLH